This T cell receptor (beta chain) derives from a study of T-cell memory formation after mild COVID-19. Across the whole study: Largely donor-specific TCR clusters were found.

This clonotype was observed a handful of times. What it binds is unknown. TCRdb analysed the 5' RACE reads with MiXCR anew, one entry per CDR3 protein. This table has about 410,000 distinct CDR3 sequences, about a quarter appearing once. CDR3 length equals 17 residues. The V end was cut by 6 bases, the J end by 0 bases, with 21 bases between. Germline-derived CDR1 and CDR2 are MNHNS and SASEGT. Whole-study findings and limits: Of the contracting clones, CD4+ ones lay mainly in CM and EM, and CD8+ ones in EMRA.

This clonotype was sampled from an adult woman who had mild COVID-19 (a few samples of this study predate the infection). Cell type and time point are not known. The sample taken for sequencing was PBMCs or a T cell subset sorted from them (not recorded which). This sequence joins TRBV6-1 and TRBJ2-7; D might be TRBD1 or TRBD2, each matching 7 bases. CDR3 nucleotide sequence: TGTGCCAGCAGGCGGGGGACTACCCGGGACAGCTCCTACGAGCAGTACTTC. Amino acids: CASRRGTTRDSSYEQYF.